Each of the 26 T cell receptor beta chains below was sequenced from the same sample in a study of blood T cell repertoires in COVID-19. The table came from immunoSEQ multiplex PCR; TCRdb's copy has only in-frame clones and leaves some out. Among about 200,000 clones, 85% were seen once, and the ten largest hold almost 5%. The specimen sequenced was peripheral blood. These receptors originate from a woman aged 80 or older with acute or convalescent COVID-19.

Written as DNA, the CDR3 is TGCAGCGTCCAGACAGGGGCGAACACTGAAGCTTTCTTT. It encodes CSVQTGANTEAFF. This chain links TRBV29-1 with TRBJ1-1, with 8 bases aligning to TRBD1. The CDR3 contains 13 residues. Trimming took 6 bases from V and 1 from J; bases not matched to a gene: 4. From germline, CDR1 is SQVTM and CDR2 ANQGSEA.

The chain joins TRBV7-3 to TRBJ2-2, with D possibly being TRBD2 (5 bases). Trimming shortened V by 2 bases and J by 10 bases, and 11 bases separated the two germline ends. Germline-derived CDR1 and CDR2 are SGHTA and FQGTGA. CDR3 length equals 13 residues. CDR3 nucleotide sequence: TGTGCCAGCAGCTTACTCTACCGGGAGGAGCTGTTTTTT. This codes for CASSLLYREELFF.

The chain employs TRBV5-3 and TRBJ1-6; D remains ambiguous. TRBV5-3 is given ORF status, its function remaining uncertain. CDR3 length equals 12 residues. Trimming took 6 bases from V and 10 from J, leaving 11 bases between them. CDR3 region: CARIRSHSPLHF. In DNA, the CDR3 is TGTGCCAGAATCAGATCCCACTCACCCCTCCACTTT.

This clone has just one count. This chain uses TRBV5-1 with TRBJ2-2, with 8 bases lining up with TRBD1. The CDR3 runs 15 residues. Unmatched junction bases numbered 10, after V lost 5 bases and J lost 7 bases. Germline V gene sequence: CDR1 SGHRS, CDR2 YFSETQ. The CDR3 reads CASSPGQGTNGELFF. The DNA of the CDR3 is TGCGCCAGCAGTCCTGGACAGGGAACTAACGGGGAGCTGTTTTTT.

The chain carries TRBV10-3 and TRBJ1-5; maybe TRBD1 (6 bases). CDR1 is ENHRY and CDR2 is SYGVKD in the germline V gene. CDR3 length: 14 amino acids. Trimming left V 3 bases short and J 5 bases short, with 11 bases between. CDR3 sequence reads: CAISEQGRDQPQHF. As DNA, the CDR3 is TGTGCCATCAGTGAACAGGGCCGAGATCAGCCCCAGCATTTT.

The CDR3 loop reads CASVAPGAPTEAFF. The CDR3 region has the DNA TGTGCCAGTGTGGCCCCAGGGGCGCCCACTGAAGCTTTCTTT. The chain uses TRBV3-1 (or the pseudogene TRBV3-2) and TRBJ1-1; D might be TRBD1 (6 bases). The CDR3 runs 14 residues. CDR1 and CDR2 (germline): LGHDT, YNNKEL (reference sequence). Deletions cut 9 bases from V and 4 bases from J, with 18 bases between.

V usage is TRBV12-5 and J usage is TRBJ1-3; a weak D match, TRBD1 (6 bases). The germline gives CDR1 LGHNT, CDR2 FRNRAP. V dropped 2 bases and J dropped 10 bases, with 12 bases sitting between them. The CDR3 is 13 amino acids. As DNA, the CDR3 is TGTGCTAGTGGTTTGACAGGGACGTCAACCATATATTTT. It translates to CASGLTGTSTIYF.

The chain joins TRBV6-2 or TRBV6-3 to TRBJ2-7; D may be TRBD2 (5 bases). V lost 2 bases, J lost 2 bases, and 10 bases lay in between. The CDR3 totals 14 residues. Germline CDR1 reads MNHEY; CDR2 reads SVGEGT. The CDR3 DNA reads as TGTGCCAGCAGTTACGGGGAGAAGACCTACGAGCAGTACTTC. This sequence encodes CASSYGEKTYEQYF.

The CDR3 region is CASSLVTRSVSLSYNEQFF. Here the CDR3 DNA reads TGTGCCAGCAGCTTAGTAACTAGATCTGTATCTTTGTCCTACAATGAGCAGTTCTTC. This chain connects TRBV7-6 to TRBJ2-1, with D tentatively TRBD2 (5 bases). V gave up 1 base and J gave up 1 base, with 20 bases separating them. The CDR3 is made up of 19 amino acids. Germline V gives CDR1 SGHVS, CDR2 FNYEAQ.

V and J are TRBV6-5 and TRBJ2-4; TRBD2 is a possible D gene (6 bases). Per the germline V gene, CDR1 is MNHEY and CDR2 is SVGAGI. The CDR3 extends over 16 amino acids. The V gene lost 2 bases and the J gene lost 7 bases, with 18 bases spanning the gap. The CDR3 is CASSYPIIRGYNIQYF. In DNA form, the CDR3 reads TGTGCCAGCAGTTACCCGATTATTCGGGGGTATAACATTCAGTACTTC.

The chain has TRBV6-6 and TRBJ1-3, with D hard to call. This CDR3 comprises 15 residues. Germline V gene lookup returns CDR1 MNHNY and CDR2 SVGAGI (reference sequence). V dropped 7 bases and J dropped 0 bases, with 13 bases sitting between them. CDR3 amino acids: CASTMEAFSGNTIYF. CDR3 DNA: TGTGCCAGCACCATGGAGGCTTTCTCTGGAAACACCATATATTTT.

This clone was seen a few times. This rearrangement joins TRBV5-8 to TRBJ2-5; D perhaps matches TRBD1 (6 bases). V was shortened by 4 bases and J by 0 bases, with 10 bases between the two germline ends. This CDR3 has 14 residues. CDR1 and CDR2 (germline): SGHTS, YDEGEE. The CDR3 sequence is CASSHGQYQETQYF. CDR3 sequence (DNA): TGTGCCAGCAGCCACGGACAGTACCAAGAGACCCAGTACTTC.

The chain couples TRBV2 to TRBJ1-1, with D possibly TRBD1 on 6 matching bases. CDR1 is SNHLY and CDR2 is FYNNEI in the germline V gene. V shed 6 bases and J shed 0 bases, with 11 bases lying between them. The CDR3 is made up of 14 amino acids. Here the CDR3 DNA reads TGTGCCAGCAGGGCCGGACAGCTGAACACTGAAGCTTTCTTT. Translating gives CASRAGQLNTEAFF.

This chain connects TRBV7-2 to TRBJ2-3; D ambiguous. The germline CDR1 and CDR2 sequences are SGHTA and FQGNSA. V was cut by 3 bases and J by 2 bases, with 18 bases left in between. The CDR3 runs 17 residues. The DNA for the CDR3 is TGTGCCAGCAGCTTTGGCCCCCCCCCGCTCCCCACAGATACGCAGTATTTT. Translation gives CASSFGPPPLPTDTQYF.

V and J are TRBV4-3 and TRBJ1-2; unclear D gene. Per germline, CDR1 LGHNA and CDR2 YSLEER. V was shortened by 0 bases and J by 7 bases, with 15 bases between the two germline ends. The CDR3 length is 15 residues. In DNA form, the CDR3 reads TGCGCCAGCAGCCAAGATCGTCCCCGTCGGGGTGGCTACACCTTC. It codes for CASSQDRPRRGGYTF.

The chain links TRBV7-2 to TRBJ2-1; 12 positions agree with TRBD2. CDR3 length equals 16 residues. The germline V gene has CDR1 SGHTA and CDR2 FQGNSA. Germline trimming cut 5 bases from V and 4 bases from J; bases unmatched to any gene: 6. The CDR3 bases are TGTGCCAGCAGCACCCCGGGACTAGCGGGTTACAATGAGCAGTTCTTC. Amino acids: CASSTPGLAGYNEQFF.

V and J are TRBV5-6 and TRBJ2-7; maybe TRBD1 (5 bases). Germline V lookup: CDR1 SGHDT, CDR2 YYEEEE. The CDR3 consists of 17 residues. V lost 4 bases, J lost 1 base, and 21 bases lay in between. The CDR3 sequence: CASSQNFNRHKSYEQYF. DNA for the CDR3: TGTGCCAGCAGCCAGAATTTTAACAGGCATAAATCCTACGAGCAGTACTTC.

The rearrangement uses TRBV28 and TRBJ1-6, with D possibly matching TRBD1 (6 bases). V gave up 6 bases and J gave up 8 bases, with 14 bases separating them. CDR1 and CDR2 (germline): MDHEN, SYDVKM. The CDR3 length is 14 residues. This CDR3 reads CASSLQGTDSPLHF. In DNA form, the CDR3 reads TGTGCCAGCAGCTTACAGGGTACTGATTCACCCCTCCACTTT.

V and J are TRBV7-2 and TRBJ2-1, with TRBD2 as a possible D gene (7 bases). The CDR3 is 14 residues long. Germline CDR1 reads SGHTA; CDR2 reads FQGNSA. V lost 5 bases, J lost 7 bases, and 15 bases lay in between. The CDR3 nucleotides are TGTGCCAGCAGCCGCGGAGGGGGAGGGAATGAGCAGTTCTTC. Amino acids: CASSRGGGGNEQFF. Full variable domain (missing parts from reference TRBV7-2 and TRBJ2-1): GAGVSQSPSNKVTEKGKDVELRCDPISGHTALYWYRQSLGQGLEFLIYFQGNSAPDKSGLPSDRFSAERTGGSVSTLTIQRTQQEDSAVYLCASSRGGGGNEQFFGPGTRLTVL.

V and J are TRBV11-2 and TRBJ1-2; 9 bases match TRBD1. Losses at the gene ends were 0 bases for V and 5 bases for J; bases not matched to a gene: 4. The germline CDR1 and CDR2 sequences are SGHAT and FQNNGV. The CDR3 runs to 15 residues. For the CDR3, the DNA is TGTGCCAGCAGCTTAGATACCGGGACAGGGTATGGCTACACCTTC. Translated: CASSLDTGTGYGYTF.

This chain links TRBV19 with TRBJ1-1; D gene ambiguous. The CDR3 length is 14 residues. Trimming shortened V by 3 bases and J by 3 bases, and 11 bases separated the two germline ends. The germline gives CDR1 LNHDA, CDR2 SQIVND (reference sequence). CDR3 protein: CASSISRSHTEAFF. The CDR3 DNA is TGTGCCAGTAGTATCTCCCGTTCTCACACTGAAGCTTTCTTT.

V usage is TRBV7-9 and J usage is TRBJ1-6, with no clear D. Trimming shortened V by 5 bases and J by 10 bases, and 15 bases separated the two germline ends. This CDR3 contains 14 residues. CDR1 and CDR2 (germline): SEHNR, FQNEAQ (reference sequence). The CDR3 reads CASSQEASASPLHF. The DNA for the CDR3 is TGTGCCAGCAGCCAAGAGGCCTCGGCATCACCCCTCCACTTT.

The V gene is TRBV7-2, the J gene TRBJ2-2; the match to TRBD2 covers 8 bases. V lost 8 bases to trimming and J lost 5 bases; unmatched junction nucleotides: 7. Per germline, CDR1 SGHTA and CDR2 FQGNSA. The CDR3 has 14 residues. The CDR3: CASDIAGRTGELFF. The CDR3 nucleotides are TGTGCCAGCGATATAGCGGGAAGGACCGGGGAGCTGTTTTTT.

This chain joins TRBV7-2 and TRBJ1-3, with a weak D call TRBD1 (6 bases). Trimming stripped 5 bases from V and 4 bases from J, with 15 bases between. The CDR3 totals 15 residues. Germline CDR1 reads SGHTA; CDR2 reads FQGNSA. The CDR3 sequence: CASSLERGGGNTIYF. The DNA of the CDR3 is TGTGCCAGCAGCCTAGAGAGGGGGGGAGGAAACACCATATATTTT.

This clone was detected once. J is TRBJ1-5 and V is TRBV5-1, with 9 bases that match TRBD1. Unmatched junction bases numbered 10, after V lost 4 bases and J lost 8 bases. Germline values: CDR1 SGHRS, CDR2 YFSETQ. The CDR3 is 15 residues long. The DNA of the CDR3 is TGCGCCAGCAGCCTAGGGACAGGGACCCCAGAGCCCCAGCATTTT. Amino acid sequence: CASSLGTGTPEPQHF.

The CDR3 sequence: CASSDTTGHYTF. In nucleotides, the CDR3 is TGTGCCAGCAGCGATACGACAGGGCACTACACCTTC. The chain joins TRBV6-6 to TRBJ1-2, with 7 bases matching TRBD1. Looked up from germline, CDR1 is MNHNY and CDR2 is SVGAGI (reference sequence). V trimming: 6 bases; J trimming: 10 bases; junction bases outside the gene matches: 8. There are 12 residues in the CDR3.